This T cell receptor beta chain was identified in a study of blood T cell repertoires in COVID-19. On the study more broadly: The United States, Italy and Spain provided the acute and convalescent COVID-19 samples. In each case, the material was cDNA or gDNA derived from T cells, B-cell-depleted T cells, or PBMCs.

Germline CDR1 SGDLS, CDR2 YYNGEE. V lost 4 bases to trimming and J lost 5 bases, with 18 bases between them. The CDR3 has 15 amino acids. Clones were sequenced by immunoSEQ multiplex PCR, and TCRdb holds only the in-frame ones, with some missing. The sample contains some 290,000 clones, about 86% of which appear only once. The TCR comes from an older woman with active or convalescent COVID-19. The chain has TRBV9 and TRBJ2-5; D may be TRBD1 (6 bases). The sequencing input was peripheral blood. The CDR3 region has the DNA TGTGCCAGCAGCCCTAGCAGGTCTAGGGGGGAGACCCAGTACTTC. Translating it yields CASSPSRSRGETQYF. Together with reference TRBV9 and TRBJ2-5, the CDR3 gives the full variable domain: DSGVTQTPKHLITATGQRVTLRCSPRSGDLSVYWYQQSLDQGLQFLIQYYNGEERAKGNILERFSAQQFPDLHSELNLSSLELGDSALYFCASSPSRSRGETQYFGPGTRLLVL.